Listed below are T cell receptor beta chains from one sample, sequenced in a study of cytomegalovirus exposure and HLA in healthy donors. This table comes from immunoSEQ multiplex PCR, and its TCRdb copy is limited to in-frame clones, with some not included. The sample gives roughly 120,000 clones, roughly two thirds of which show up once; less than 2% is in the top ten. The sequencing input was PBMCs. The receptors shown here come from a man aged 30 to 45 in good health and CMV-seropositive. Both conserved end residues are part of each CDR3. A D gene is named only where the DNA matches it firmly. Clone size appears in some rows only: once, few, many, or a class for an expanded clone.

few	TRBV5-4	.	TRBJ1-6	CASSLGQSYNSPLHF	TGTGCCAGCAGCTTAGGACAGAGCTATAATTCACCCCTCCACTTT
.	TRBV18	.	TRBJ2-7	CASSPSVNPSYEQYF	TGTGCCAGCTCACCCTCGGTCAACCCCTCCTACGAGCAGTACTTC
.	TRBV10-3	TRBD2	TRBJ2-7	CAISENGRGYEQYF	TGTGCCATCAGTGAGAACGGGAGGGGGTACGAGCAGTACTTC
.	TRBV2	.	TRBJ2-7	CASRGQSYYEQYF	TGTGCCAGCAGAGGACAGTCTTACTACGAGCAGTACTTC
.	TRBV19	TRBD2	TRBJ2-7	CASSTVAGSYEQYF	TGTGCCAGTAGTACCGTAGCGGGCTCCTACGAGCAGTACTTC
.	TRBV6-5	TRBD1	TRBJ1-6	CASSRDPQGDSPLHF	TGTGCCAGCAGTAGGGACCCGCAGGGGGATTCACCCCTCCACTTT
.	TRBV11-2	TRBD2	TRBJ2-1	CASSVTSGSYNEQFF	TGTGCCAGCAGCGTAACTAGCGGGAGTTACAATGAGCAGTTCTTC
.	TRBV28	TRBD1	TRBJ1-2	CASSSRSGQLNYGYTF	TGTGCCAGCAGTTCGCGGTCGGGACAGTTAAACTATGGCTACACCTTC
.	TRBV7-6	TRBD2	TRBJ2-1	CASSTSGRSSYNEQFF	TGTGCCAGCAGCACAAGCGGGAGGAGCTCCTACAATGAGCAGTTCTTC
few	TRBV25-1	TRBD1	TRBJ2-7	CASSGDRSYEQYF	TGTGCCAGCAGTGGGGACAGATCCTACGAGCAGTACTTC
.	TRBV6-5	.	TRBJ2-3	CASSYRFGGDTQYF	TGTGCCAGCAGTTACAGATTCGGGGGAGATACGCAGTATTTT
.	TRBV6-6	TRBD1	TRBJ2-5	CASSYRTGAPQETQYF	TGTGCCAGCAGTTACCGGACAGGGGCGCCCCAAGAGACCCAGTACTTC
.	TRBV5-1	TRBD2	TRBJ2-5	CASSLGAGGPNTQYF	TGCGCCAGCAGCTTGGGTGCGGGAGGGCCTAATACCCAGTACTTC
few	TRBV5-1	TRBD1	TRBJ1-2	CASSLMDRVRGYTF	TGCGCCAGCAGCTTAATGGACAGGGTGCGTGGCTACACCTTC
.	TRBV15	.	TRBJ2-3	CATSRRQAIPSTDTQYF	TGTGCCACCAGCAGGAGACAGGCTATCCCTAGCACAGATACGCAGTATTTT
few	TRBV27	TRBD2	TRBJ2-1	CASSGAGGVYNEQFF	TGTGCCAGCAGCGGAGCGGGAGGGGTCTACAATGAGCAGTTCTTC
.	TRBV7-9	.	TRBJ1-4	CSSSLGQGRTTNEKLFF	TGTTCCAGCAGCTTAGGTCAGGGTAGGACAACTAATGAAAAACTGTTTTTT
.	TRBV5-1	TRBD1	TRBJ2-7	CASSSPGTGEEQYF	TGCGCCAGCAGCTCCCCGGGGACAGGGGAAGAGCAGTACTTC
.	TRBV27	.	TRBJ2-1	CASSLSGANEQFF	TGTGCCAGCAGTTTATCGGGCGCGAATGAGCAGTTCTTC
few	TRBV28	.	TRBJ2-1	CASTLAISYNEQFF	TGTGCCAGCACTCTAGCAATATCCTACAATGAGCAGTTCTTC
few	TRBV5-6	TRBD2	TRBJ2-7	CASSPGLADAYEQYF	TGTGCCAGCAGCCCGGGACTAGCAGACGCCTACGAGCAGTACTTC
.	TRBV9	.	TRBJ2-1	CASSVGSSYNEQFF	TGTGCCAGCAGCGTAGGGAGCTCCTACAATGAGCAGTTCTTC
few	TRBV5-1	.	TRBJ1-1	CASSPLLNTEAFF	TGCGCCAGCAGCCCACTACTGAACACTGAAGCTTTCTTT
.	TRBV28	TRBD1	TRBJ1-5	CASSRAQGASNQPQHF	TGTGCCAGCAGCCGTGCCCAGGGGGCCTCTAATCAGCCCCAGCATTTT
.	TRBV9	TRBD2	TRBJ2-1	CASSGRLAPGADEQFF	TGTGCCAGCAGCGGACGACTAGCGCCCGGGGCCGATGAGCAGTTCTTC
.	TRBV4-1	.	TRBJ2-1	CASTPRGYSYNEQFF	TGCGCCAGTACCCCCCGCGGGTACTCCTACAATGAGCAGTTCTTC
.	TRBV7-9	TRBD2	TRBJ2-7	CASSFTSGSVYEQYF	TGTGCCAGCAGCTTCACTAGCGGGAGTGTGTACGAGCAGTACTTC
.	TRBV9	.	TRBJ2-7	CASSGARHGEQYF	TGTGCCAGCAGCGGAGCGAGGCATGGCGAGCAGTACTTC
few	TRBV6-5	TRBD1	TRBJ1-6	CASSLARGRTPLHF	TGTGCCAGCAGTCTCGCCAGGGGGCGGACACCCCTCCACTTT